Given below is one T cell receptor beta chain in context. Its antigen is not identified. The method was immunoSEQ multiplex PCR; TCRdb's version includes in-frame clones alone and lacks a portion of them. The sample contains 350,000 to 500,000 clones, about nine tenths of which appear only once. Specified treatment: 19 received Ad26.COV2.S at low or high dose, single or two shots; about 5 received placebo; per-sample allocation not given. The study sampled participants on day 63 after the first vaccine or placebo injection. Whoever gave the sample was an adult aged 18-55 years in Boston. This sample was taken from a study of Ad26.COV2.S vaccination and SARS-CoV-2 variants. Study information: Recipients of Ad26.COV2.S got it intramuscularly, once or twice 56 days apart. Study observations and caveats: Vaccinees reportedly had broad spike-specific CD8+ and CD4+ T cell responses. The TCR breadth and depth analyses may have produced an underestimate of total T cell responses.

V lost 8 bases and J lost 0, with 5 bases in between. Germline CDR1 and CDR2: MDHEN and SYDVKM. This CDR3 has 13 amino acids. The receptor was derived from a person between 18 and 60 years old who received the Ad26.COV2.S COVID-19 vaccine or a placebo. The sample was peripheral blood, taken in a trial of Ad26.COV2.S vaccine versus placebo. This rearrangement joins TRBV28 to TRBJ2-6; D call uncertain. The CDR3 sequence is CASGNSGANVLTF. CDR3 nucleotide sequence: TGTGCCAGCGGGAACTCTGGGGCCAACGTCCTGACTTTC.